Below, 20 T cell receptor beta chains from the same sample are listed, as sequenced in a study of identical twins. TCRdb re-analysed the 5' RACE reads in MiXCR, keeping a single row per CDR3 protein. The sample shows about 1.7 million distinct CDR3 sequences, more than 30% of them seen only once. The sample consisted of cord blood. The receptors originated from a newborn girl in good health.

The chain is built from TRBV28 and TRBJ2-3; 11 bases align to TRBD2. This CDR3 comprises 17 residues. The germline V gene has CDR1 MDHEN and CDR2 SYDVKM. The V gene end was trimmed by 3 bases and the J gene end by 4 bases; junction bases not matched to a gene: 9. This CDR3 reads CASSFPVAGGRSDTQYF. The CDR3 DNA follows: TGTGCCAGCAGTTTCCCCGTAGCGGGAGGGAGGTCAGATACGCAGTATTTT.

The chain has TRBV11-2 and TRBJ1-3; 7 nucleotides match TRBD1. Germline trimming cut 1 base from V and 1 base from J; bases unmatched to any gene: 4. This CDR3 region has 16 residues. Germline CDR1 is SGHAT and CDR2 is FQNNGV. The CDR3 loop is CASSLVRGPSGNTIYF. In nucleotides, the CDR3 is TGTGCCAGCAGCTTAGTTAGGGGGCCTTCTGGAAACACCATATATTTT.

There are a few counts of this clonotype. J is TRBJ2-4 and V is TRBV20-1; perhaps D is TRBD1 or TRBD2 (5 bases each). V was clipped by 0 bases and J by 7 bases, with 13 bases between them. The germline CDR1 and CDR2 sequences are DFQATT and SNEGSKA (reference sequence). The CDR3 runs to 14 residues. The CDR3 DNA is TGCAGTGCTAGAGATCCCCAGGGACGGAACATTCAGTACTTC. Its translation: CSARDPQGRNIQYF.

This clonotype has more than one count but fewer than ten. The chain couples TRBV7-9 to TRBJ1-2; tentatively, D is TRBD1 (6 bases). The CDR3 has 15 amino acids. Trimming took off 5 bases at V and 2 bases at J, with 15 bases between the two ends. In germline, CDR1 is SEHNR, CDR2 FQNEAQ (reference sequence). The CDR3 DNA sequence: TGTGCCAGCAGCCCTATCGAGGGGGGGAACTATGGCTACACCTTC. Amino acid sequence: CASSPIEGGNYGYTF.

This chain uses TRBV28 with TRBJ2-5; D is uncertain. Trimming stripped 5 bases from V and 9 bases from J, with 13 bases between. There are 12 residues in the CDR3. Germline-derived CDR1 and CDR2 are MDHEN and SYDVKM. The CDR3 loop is CASSHSRAPQYF. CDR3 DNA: TGTGCCAGCAGTCATTCTAGGGCTCCCCAGTACTTC.

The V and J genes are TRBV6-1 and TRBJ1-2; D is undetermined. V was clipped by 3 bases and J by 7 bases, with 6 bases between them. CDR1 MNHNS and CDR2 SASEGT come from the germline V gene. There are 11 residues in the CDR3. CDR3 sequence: CASSEILGYTF. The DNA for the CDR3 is TGTGCCAGCAGTGAGATACTTGGCTACACCTTC.

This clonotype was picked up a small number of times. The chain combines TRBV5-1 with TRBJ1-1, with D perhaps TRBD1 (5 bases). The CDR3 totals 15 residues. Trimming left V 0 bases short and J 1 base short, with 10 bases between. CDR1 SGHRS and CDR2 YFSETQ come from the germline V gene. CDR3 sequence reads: CASSLAPGPNTEAFF. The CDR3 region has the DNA TGCGCCAGCAGCTTGGCTCCAGGGCCGAACACTGAAGCTTTCTTT.

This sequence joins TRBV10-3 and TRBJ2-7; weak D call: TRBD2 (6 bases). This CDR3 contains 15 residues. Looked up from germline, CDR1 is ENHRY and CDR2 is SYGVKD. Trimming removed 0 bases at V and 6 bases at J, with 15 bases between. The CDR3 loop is CAISESRGIPAEQYF. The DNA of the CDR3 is TGTGCCATCAGTGAGTCGCGGGGAATCCCAGCCGAGCAGTACTTC.

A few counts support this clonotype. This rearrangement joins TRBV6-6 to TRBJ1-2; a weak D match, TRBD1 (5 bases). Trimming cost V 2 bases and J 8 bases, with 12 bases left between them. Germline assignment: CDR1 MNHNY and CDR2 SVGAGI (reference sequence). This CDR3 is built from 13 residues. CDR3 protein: CASSYGGGRGYTF. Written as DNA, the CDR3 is TGTGCCAGCAGTTACGGGGGGGGTAGGGGCTACACCTTC.

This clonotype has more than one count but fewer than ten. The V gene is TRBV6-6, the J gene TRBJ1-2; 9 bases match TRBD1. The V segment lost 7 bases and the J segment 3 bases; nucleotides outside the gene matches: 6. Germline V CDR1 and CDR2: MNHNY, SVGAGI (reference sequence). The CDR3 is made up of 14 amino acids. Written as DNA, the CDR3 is TGTGCCAGCAAGAGTACAGGGGGCGACTATGGCTACACCTTC. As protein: CASKSTGGDYGYTF.

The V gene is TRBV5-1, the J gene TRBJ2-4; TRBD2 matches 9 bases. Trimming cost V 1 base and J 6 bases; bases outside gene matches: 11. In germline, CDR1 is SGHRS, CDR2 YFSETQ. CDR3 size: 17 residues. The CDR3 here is CASSLFWREGLRNIQYF. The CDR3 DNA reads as TGCGCCAGCAGCTTGTTTTGGCGGGAGGGCCTGAGAAACATTCAGTACTTC.

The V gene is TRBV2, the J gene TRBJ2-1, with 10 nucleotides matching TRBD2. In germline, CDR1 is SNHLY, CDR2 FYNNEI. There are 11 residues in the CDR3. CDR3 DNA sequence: TGTGGGACTAGCGGCTACAATGAGCAGTTCTTC. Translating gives CGTSGYNEQFF.

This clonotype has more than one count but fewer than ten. The CDR3 DNA reads as TGTGCCAGCAGCCAAGTTGGGGGGCGCAGGGCAGATACGCAGTATTTT. Amino acid sequence: CASSQVGGRRADTQYF. V is TRBV4-2 and J is TRBJ2-3; D possibly matches TRBD1 or TRBD2 (6 bases each). The germline V gene encodes CDR1 LGHNA and CDR2 YNFKEQ. The CDR3 spans 16 residues. Trimming cost V 1 base and J 4 bases, with 15 bases left between them.

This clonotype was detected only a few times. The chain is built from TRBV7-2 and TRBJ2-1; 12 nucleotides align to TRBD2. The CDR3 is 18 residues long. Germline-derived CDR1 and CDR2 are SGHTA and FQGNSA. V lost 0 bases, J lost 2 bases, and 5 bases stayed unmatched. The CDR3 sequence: CASSLAASGGAAYNEQFF. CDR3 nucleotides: TGTGCCAGCAGCTTAGCTGCTAGCGGGGGGGCTGCCTACAATGAGCAGTTCTTC.

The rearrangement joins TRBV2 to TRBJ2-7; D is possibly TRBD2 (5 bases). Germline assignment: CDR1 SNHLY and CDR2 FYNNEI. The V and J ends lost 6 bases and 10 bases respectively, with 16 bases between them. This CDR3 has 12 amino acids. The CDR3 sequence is CASRYTSLVQYF. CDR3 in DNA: TGTGCCAGCAGATATACTAGTTTGGTCCAGTACTTC.

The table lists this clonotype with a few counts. CDR3 loop: CASSLEGITDTQYF. CDR3 DNA sequence: TGTGCCAGCAGCTTAGAGGGGATCACAGATACGCAGTATTTT. J is TRBJ2-3 and V is TRBV7-2; maybe TRBD1 (5 bases). The CDR3 runs 14 residues. Germline-derived CDR1 and CDR2 are SGHTA and FQGNSA. Trimming cost V 1 base and J 2 bases, with 7 bases left between them.

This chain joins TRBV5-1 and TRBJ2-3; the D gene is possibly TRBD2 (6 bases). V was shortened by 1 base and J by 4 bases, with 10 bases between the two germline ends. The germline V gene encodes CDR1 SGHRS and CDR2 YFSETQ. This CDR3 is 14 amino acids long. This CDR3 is CASSLRLEADTQYF. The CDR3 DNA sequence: TGCGCCAGCAGCTTGCGACTAGAAGCAGATACGCAGTATTTT. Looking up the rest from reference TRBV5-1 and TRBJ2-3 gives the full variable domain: KAGVTQTPRYLIKTRGQQVTLSCSPISGHRSVSWYQQTPGQGLQFLFEYFSETQRNKGNFPGRFSGRQFSNSRSEMNVSTLELGDSALYLCASSLRLEADTQYFGPGTRLTVL.

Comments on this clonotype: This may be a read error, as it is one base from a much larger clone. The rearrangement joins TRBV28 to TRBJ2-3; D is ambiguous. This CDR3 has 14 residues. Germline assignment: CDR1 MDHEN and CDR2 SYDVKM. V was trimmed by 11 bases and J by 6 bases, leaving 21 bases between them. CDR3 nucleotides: TGTGCCTGCTCCCCCCGCGGCCCGGGTGATACGCAGTATTTT. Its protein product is CACSPRGPGDTQYF.

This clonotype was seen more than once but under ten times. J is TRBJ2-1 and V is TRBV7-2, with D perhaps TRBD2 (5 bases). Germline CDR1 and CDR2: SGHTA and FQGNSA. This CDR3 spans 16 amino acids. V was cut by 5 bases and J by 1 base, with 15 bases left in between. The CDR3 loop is CASSPLGPVSYNEQFF. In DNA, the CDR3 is TGTGCCAGCAGCCCACTAGGTCCCGTTTCCTACAATGAGCAGTTCTTC.

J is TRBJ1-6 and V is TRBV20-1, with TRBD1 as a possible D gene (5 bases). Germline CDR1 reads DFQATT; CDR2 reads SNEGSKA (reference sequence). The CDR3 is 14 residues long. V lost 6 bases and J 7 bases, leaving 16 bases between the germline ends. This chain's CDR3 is CSAKIYGANSPLHF. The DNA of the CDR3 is TGCAGTGCGAAGATATACGGGGCGAATTCACCCCTCCACTTT.